This T cell receptor (beta chain) is from a study of patients and donors after allogeneic stem cell transplantation (TCRdb year 2020). The library was generated by RT-PCR. Reads for this sample came from a NextSeq 550. TCRdb reprocessing: public reads trimmed at Q25 with fastp, clones called with MiXCR, in-frame beta chains kept. Each CDR3 protein gets just one entry, which takes the most common genes and DNA from the rows behind it. This sample has 900,000 to 1,000,000 distinct CDR3 sequences in its table, and approximately 18% of those were observed once. Under 6.5% of the sample belongs to the ten largest clones. Inclusive of the bounding cysteine and phenylalanine, the CDR3 is 13 residues long. Kept here is only the CDR3 DNA, which spans 39 bases and is read in frame from base 1. CDR1 and CDR2 are read off the germline V gene (reference sequence) as DFQATT and SNEGSKA. The V end gives up 2 bases and the J end 4 bases, leaving 4 bases in the junction not matched to a gene.

Remarks on this clonotype: The antigen it recognizes is unknown. No qualities accompany the bases; no much larger clone lies one base away.

The sample taken for sequencing was blood, either unsorted or a sorted T cell fraction (not recorded which). The sequence links TRBV20-1 to TRBJ2-5; the central 7 bases match TRBD1. This clonotype was obtained from a human donor who was either an allogeneic HSCT recipient or a stem cell or donor lymphocyte infusion donor (not recorded which). It is not recorded whose cells these are; they may come from a transplant donor. The CDR3 amino acid sequence is: CSARTNRGETQYF. The nucleotides are TGCAGTGCTAGAACGAACAGGGGAGAGACCCAGTACTTC.